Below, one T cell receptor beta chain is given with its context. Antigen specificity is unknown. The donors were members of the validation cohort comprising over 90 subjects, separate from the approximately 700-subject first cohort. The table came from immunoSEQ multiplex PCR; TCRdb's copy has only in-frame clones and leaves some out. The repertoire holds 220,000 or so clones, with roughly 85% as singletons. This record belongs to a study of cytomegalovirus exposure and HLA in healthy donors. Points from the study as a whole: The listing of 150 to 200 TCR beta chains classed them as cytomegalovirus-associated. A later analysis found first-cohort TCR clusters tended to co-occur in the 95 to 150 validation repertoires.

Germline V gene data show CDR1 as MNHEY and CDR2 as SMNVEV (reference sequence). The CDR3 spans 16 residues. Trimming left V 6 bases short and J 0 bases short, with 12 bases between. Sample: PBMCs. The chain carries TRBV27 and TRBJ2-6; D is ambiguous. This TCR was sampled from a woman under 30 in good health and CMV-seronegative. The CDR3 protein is CASSRSLYSGANVLTF. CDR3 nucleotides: TGTGCCAGCAGCCGTAGTTTGTACTCTGGGGCCAACGTCCTGACTTTC.